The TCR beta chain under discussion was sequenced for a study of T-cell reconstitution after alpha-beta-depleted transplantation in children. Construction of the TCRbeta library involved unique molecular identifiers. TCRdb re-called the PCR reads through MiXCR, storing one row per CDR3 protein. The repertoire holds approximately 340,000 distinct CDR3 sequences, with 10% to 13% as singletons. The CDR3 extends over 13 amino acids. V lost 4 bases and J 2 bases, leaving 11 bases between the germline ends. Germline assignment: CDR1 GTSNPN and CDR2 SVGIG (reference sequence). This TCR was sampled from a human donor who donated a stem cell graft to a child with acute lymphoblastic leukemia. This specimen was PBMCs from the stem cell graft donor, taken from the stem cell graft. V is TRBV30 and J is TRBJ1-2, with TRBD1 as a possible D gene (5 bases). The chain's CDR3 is CAWNGAGNYGYTF. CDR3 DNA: TGTGCCTGGAATGGGGCAGGGAACTATGGCTACACCTTC.